This T cell receptor (beta chain) derives from a study of cytomegalovirus exposure and HLA in healthy donors. Broader study findings: Later analysis demonstrated an association between a missense DCLRE1C variant and TCR beta V- and J-gene trimming. What a later analysis showed was that several of the most significant clusters appeared linked to common viral pathogens.

Germline CDR1 and CDR2: SGHRS and YFSETQ. V was pared by 1 base and J by 6 bases, with 13 bases between. The CDR3 length is 14 residues. With respect to this clone: Its cognate antigen is unknown.

Amplification used 60 Vbeta primers and 13 Jbeta primers. Repertoires were generated with immunoSEQ multiplex PCR, while TCRdb's copy carries only in-frame clones and drops some. The table has about 160,000 clones, approximately 78% seen once; the top ten hold 5.5% to 8%. The chain joins TRBV5-1 to TRBJ1-2, with D possibly TRBD1 on 5 matching bases. This clonotype originated in a woman aged 25 to 39 in good health and CMV-seropositive. Input material: PBMCs. CDR3 residues: CASSLTRGGDGYTF. DNA of the CDR3: TGCGCCAGCAGCTTGACCCGGGGGGGGGATGGCTACACCTTC.